The 28 T cell receptor beta chains below all came from one sample that was sequenced in a study of T cell responses to AZD1222 COVID-19 vaccine. Only in-frame clones appear in the TCRdb table, and some are missing; sequencing was by immunoSEQ multiplex PCR. The sample lists about 130,000 clones, about 91% occurring once. This specimen was peripheral blood, taken on day 0 of AZD1222 vaccination. The receptors derive from an adult in good health.

The V call is TRBV9, the J call TRBJ2-7, with TRBD1 matching over 8 bases. The CDR3 consists of 15 residues. The J segment lost 0 bases and the V segment lost 4 bases, leaving 6 bases of the junction unmatched. From germline, CDR1 is SGDLS and CDR2 YYNGEE. CDR3 DNA: TGTGCCAGCAGCCCAACAGGGGGAAGCTCCTACGAGCAGTACTTC. Protein product: CASSPTGGSSYEQYF.

This sequence joins TRBV30 and TRBJ1-2; the D gene is possibly TRBD1 (6 bases). The V end was cut by 3 bases, the J end by 7 bases, with 12 bases between. CDR3 size: 12 residues. Germline V lookup: CDR1 GTSNPN, CDR2 SVGIG (reference sequence). The CDR3: CAWRPGGSGYTF. For the CDR3, the DNA is TGTGCCTGGAGACCGGGGGGCAGTGGCTACACCTTC.

The chain is built from TRBV11-2 and TRBJ1-2; D gene uncertain. The germline gives CDR1 SGHAT, CDR2 FQNNGV. This CDR3 has 11 residues. Trimming removed 5 bases at V and 5 bases at J, with 6 bases between. Here the CDR3 DNA reads TGTGCCAGCAGCCAAGGGTATGGCTACACCTTC. It encodes CASSQGYGYTF. The full variable domain, its missing parts supplied by reference TRBV11-2 and TRBJ1-2, is EAGVAQSPRYKIIEKRQSVAFWCNPISGHATLYWYQQILGQGPKLLIQFQNNGVVDDSQLPKDRFSAERLKGVDSTLKIQPAKLEDSAVYLCASSQGYGYTFGSGTRLTVV.

The DNA for the CDR3 is TGTGCCAGCAGCCACGGAACAGGGAATAATTCACCCCTCCACTTT. Protein sequence: CASSHGTGNNSPLHF. This chain links TRBV4-2 with TRBJ1-6; TRBD1 might be the D (6 bases). The CDR3 length is 15 residues. Germline V gene data show CDR1 as LGHNA and CDR2 as YNFKEQ. Trimming shortened V by 3 bases and J by 5 bases, and 11 bases separated the two germline ends.

This rearrangement joins TRBV19 to TRBJ1-1; D not resolved. Trimming shortened V by 6 bases and J by 0 bases, and 11 bases separated the two germline ends. Germline V gene sequence: CDR1 LNHDA, CDR2 SQIVND (reference sequence). The CDR3 runs to 14 residues. This chain's CDR3 is CASRPERLNTEAFF. In DNA, the CDR3 is TGTGCCAGTAGACCAGAGAGATTGAACACTGAAGCTTTCTTT.

The chain employs TRBV5-1 and TRBJ2-3; 8 positions match TRBD1. Germline V gene lookup returns CDR1 SGHRS and CDR2 YFSETQ. This CDR3 has 15 residues. V shed 1 base and J 3 bases; nucleotides not matched to a gene: 4. CDR3 residues: CASSLLDRGTDTQYF. In DNA form, the CDR3 reads TGCGCCAGCAGCTTGCTTGACAGGGGAACAGATACGCAGTATTTT.

This clone was counted between two and nine times. The chain is built from TRBV13 and TRBJ2-7; possibly TRBD1 or TRBD2 for D (6 bases each). Trimming removed 1 base at V and 2 bases at J, with 9 bases between. Per germline, CDR1 PRHDT and CDR2 FYEKMQ (reference sequence). This CDR3 region has 14 residues. In nucleotides, the CDR3 is TGTGCCAGCAGCTTAGAGGGGGAGGCCTACGAGCAGTACTTC. Its translation is CASSLEGEAYEQYF.

This chain joins TRBV3-1 (or the pseudogene TRBV3-2) and TRBJ1-1, with D possibly TRBD1 on 5 matching bases. The CDR3 extends over 14 amino acids. Germline V gene data show CDR1 as LGHDT and CDR2 as YNNKEL (reference sequence). V lost 1 base to trimming and J lost 2 bases, with 8 bases between them. CDR3 nucleotide sequence: TGTGCCAGCAGCCAAGTAGGGGCAAACACTGAAGCTTTCTTT. Amino acid sequence: CASSQVGANTEAFF.

The CDR3 DNA sequence: TGCGCCAGCAGCTTGAACGGGCGTCAGGGCGGCTACACCTTC. Its translation: CASSLNGRQGGYTF. V gene TRBV5-1 combines with J gene TRBJ1-2; tentatively, D is TRBD1 (5 bases). The V gene lost 1 base and the J gene lost 8 bases, with 15 bases spanning the gap. The CDR3 has 14 residues. From germline, CDR1 is SGHRS and CDR2 YFSETQ.

The chain employs TRBV25-1 and TRBJ2-7; TRBD1 matches at 9 bases. Germline CDR1 and CDR2: MGHDK and SYGVNS. The CDR3 runs to 17 residues. Trimming removed 5 bases from V and 0 bases from J; junction bases left unmatched: 11. The CDR3, as DNA: TGTGCCAGCAGTACGACAGGGGGACCCCTCAGCTCCTACGAGCAGTACTTC. Its translation: CASSTTGGPLSSYEQYF.

The V and J genes are TRBV2 and TRBJ2-2; TRBD2 is a possible D gene (6 bases). The CDR3 is 13 amino acids. Germline values: CDR1 SNHLY, CDR2 FYNNEI. Trimming removed 8 bases at V and 6 bases at J, with 13 bases between. Here the CDR3 DNA reads TGTGCCAGCTTGCGGGATAGAGCCGGGGAGCTGTTTTTT. Protein sequence: CASLRDRAGELFF.

The chain combines TRBV4-1 with TRBJ1-4; D is possibly TRBD1 (6 bases). The CDR3 has 19 amino acids. Germline CDR1 reads MGHRA; CDR2 reads YSYEKL. V lost 0 bases, J lost 5 bases, and 22 bases lay in between. The chain's CDR3 is CASSQERTADFQGNEKLFF. CDR3 bases: TGCGCCAGCAGCCAAGAGAGGACAGCCGACTTTCAAGGGAATGAAAAACTGTTTTTT.

V is TRBV18 and J is TRBJ2-7; D unclear. Germline V gene lookup returns CDR1 KGHSH and CDR2 LQKENI. The CDR3 spans 14 residues. V gave up 2 bases and J gave up 4 bases, with 12 bases separating them. The DNA for the CDR3 is TGTGCCAGCTCACCAATGGGTCCCCAATACGAGCAGTACTTC. Translated: CASSPMGPQYEQYF.

This clone was seen only once. V gene TRBV9 combines with J gene TRBJ2-7, with TRBD1 identical over 8 bases. CDR3 length: 14 amino acids. CDR1 is SGDLS and CDR2 is YYNGEE in the germline V gene. J lost 5 bases, V lost 0 bases, and 4 bases had no gene match. CDR3 nucleotide sequence: TGTGCCAGCAGCGTAGGAGTCAGGGGGCACGAGCAGTACTTC. Translation: CASSVGVRGHEQYF. Based on the CDR3 plus reference TRBV9 and TRBJ2-7, the full variable domain is DSGVTQTPKHLITATGQRVTLRCSPRSGDLSVYWYQQSLDQGLQFLIQYYNGEERAKGNILERFSAQQFPDLHSELNLSSLELGDSALYFCASSVGVRGHEQYFGPGTRLTVT.

This sequence joins TRBV27 and TRBJ1-2, with TRBD1 matching over 8 bases. Germline-derived CDR1 and CDR2 are MNHEY and SMNVEV (reference sequence). This CDR3 spans 15 amino acids. Trimming at V came to 7 bases and at J to 3 bases, leaving 10 bases not matched to a gene. The CDR3 reads CASKRTGMVDYGYTF. The DNA for the CDR3 is TGTGCCAGCAAGCGGACAGGGATGGTCGACTATGGCTACACCTTC.

This clone was counted only a few times. This sequence joins TRBV6-4 and TRBJ1-5; D not resolved. CDR1 is MRHNA, CDR2 SNTAGT, per germline. The V gene lost 1 base and the J gene lost 5 bases, with 18 bases spanning the gap. This CDR3 contains 17 residues. The CDR3 region is CASSDFRWIQTYQPQHF. As DNA, the CDR3 is TGTGCCAGCAGTGACTTTCGGTGGATACAAACCTATCAGCCCCAGCATTTT.

The chain couples TRBV7-3 to TRBJ2-3; D call uncertain. The CDR3 is 15 residues long. Germline values: CDR1 SGHTA, CDR2 FQGTGA. Trimming took 0 bases from V and 2 from J, leaving 9 bases between them. The CDR3 nucleotides are TGTGCCAGCAGCTTAACTCTGGCCGCCACAGATACGCAGTATTTT. Translated: CASSLTLAATDTQYF.

The chain recombines TRBV4-1 with TRBJ2-7; 14 bases fit TRBD2. V shed 4 bases, J shed 4 bases, and the junction held 12 bases outside the gene matches. This CDR3 comprises 18 residues. From germline, CDR1 is MGHRA and CDR2 YSYEKL. The CDR3 coding sequence is TGCGCCAGCAGCCCCGTCGGGACTAGCGGGAGATCGGGTTACGAGCAGTACTTC. Translated: CASSPVGTSGRSGYEQYF.

Details on this clone: Distinct nucleotide sequences in the sample also encode this CDR3. The genes are TRBV5-1 and TRBJ2-7; TRBD2 agrees at 10 bases. Germline assignment: CDR1 SGHRS and CDR2 YFSETQ. The CDR3 loop spans 15 amino acids. V lost 0 bases to trimming and J lost 2 bases; unmatched junction nucleotides: 2. The CDR3 bases are TGCGCCAGCAGCTTGGCACTAGCGGGAACCTACGAGCAGTACTTC. This codes for CASSLALAGTYEQYF.

This chain links TRBV29-1 with TRBJ2-1, with D hard to call. This CDR3 is built from 14 residues. V was shortened by 6 bases and J by 3 bases, with 15 bases between the two germline ends. In germline, CDR1 is SQVTM, CDR2 ANQGSEA. Here the CDR3 DNA reads TGCAGCGTCTCTCAGGCCACTCTCTACAATGAGCAGTTCTTC. It translates to CSVSQATLYNEQFF.

This chain uses TRBV5-6 with TRBJ2-7; 7 bases line up with TRBD1. In germline, CDR1 is SGHDT, CDR2 YYEEEE. The CDR3 consists of 15 residues. Germline trimming cut 3 bases from V and 2 bases from J; bases unmatched to any gene: 8. The CDR3: CASSSYRGAPYEQYF. CDR3 nucleotides: TGTGCCAGCAGCTCGTACAGGGGCGCCCCCTACGAGCAGTACTTC.

The CDR3 DNA follows: TGTGCCAGCAGTTTAATTGGCCGAAACTCCTATGGCTACACCTTC. Translation gives CASSLIGRNSYGYTF. J is TRBJ1-2 and V is TRBV27; D uncertain. CDR3 length equals 15 residues. In germline, CDR1 is MNHEY, CDR2 SMNVEV (reference sequence). V shed 2 bases and J shed 4 bases, with 14 bases lying between them.

This chain joins TRBV7-2 and TRBJ2-7; 8 bases are a match to TRBD2. The CDR3 runs 17 residues. V was clipped by 1 base and J by 0 bases; unmatched bases: 8. Germline-derived CDR1 and CDR2 are SGHTA and FQGNSA. The chain's CDR3 is CASSLEEGGRSSYEQYF. CDR3 in DNA: TGTGCCAGCAGCTTAGAGGAGGGCGGGAGGAGCTCCTACGAGCAGTACTTC.

V usage is TRBV4-3 and J usage is TRBJ1-6, with D unresolved. This CDR3 contains 14 residues. V shed 4 bases and J shed 7 bases, with 11 bases lying between them. Looked up from germline, CDR1 is LGHNA and CDR2 is YSLEER. CDR3 region: CASSPEGSNSPLHF. The DNA for the CDR3 is TGCGCCAGCAGCCCGGAAGGTTCCAATTCACCCCTCCACTTT.

V and J are TRBV5-1 and TRBJ2-3; D is ambiguous. This CDR3 comprises 15 residues. Germline V gives CDR1 SGHRS, CDR2 YFSETQ. The V end lost 4 bases, the J end lost 0 bases, and 12 bases lay between the germline ends. CDR3 amino acids: CASSTEAQSTDTQYF. CDR3 in DNA: TGCGCCAGCAGCACCGAAGCCCAGAGCACAGATACGCAGTATTTT.

The V gene is TRBV27, the J gene TRBJ2-7, with a weak D call TRBD2 (7 bases). The CDR3 covers 11 residues. Germline V CDR1 and CDR2: MNHEY, SMNVEV (reference sequence). With 8 bases removed from V and 4 bases from J, the gap between germline ends came to 9 bases. The CDR3 here is CASRGAYEQYF. CDR3 coding DNA: TGTGCCAGCCGGGGGGCATACGAGCAGTACTTC.

The V call is TRBV4-3, the J call TRBJ2-1, with 11 bases fitting TRBD2. The CDR3 spans 19 residues. The V and J ends lost 0 bases and 0 bases, in that order; junction bases with no gene match: 7. Germline-derived CDR1 and CDR2 are LGHNA and YSLEER. The CDR3 coding sequence is TGCGCCAGCAGCCAAGAGGGACTAGCGGCAGTCCGCTCCTACAATGAGCAGTTCTTC. This sequence encodes CASSQEGLAAVRSYNEQFF.

The table lists this clone with a few counts. The rearrangement links TRBV9 to TRBJ2-2; the D is unclear. The CDR3 extends over 14 amino acids. The germline V gene has CDR1 SGDLS and CDR2 YYNGEE. V was pared by 0 bases and J by 4 bases, with 7 bases between. The CDR3 sequence is CASSVVGSTGELFF. CDR3 nucleotides: TGTGCCAGCAGCGTAGTCGGAAGCACCGGGGAGCTGTTTTTT.